What follows are 27 T cell receptor beta chains derived from one specimen sequenced in a study of human T cells and chemical hapten exposure. This sample's time point: pre-sensitization, week 0. Documented treatment: therapeutic diphenylcyclopropenone sensitization with weekly scalp DPC. In TCRdb, the RACE reads were re-called with MiXCR into one record per CDR3 protein. The sample lists roughly 90,000 distinct CDR3 sequences; 8% to 10% were seen once. The sample in question was whole blood, obtained in connection with sensitization to the hapten diphenylcyclopropenone (DPC). The source of these receptors is a woman between 40 and 50 years old with alopecia areata. Some clones in this sample may be carry-over from other donors' samples.

This clonotype was picked up a small number of times. The rearrangement links TRBV7-9 to TRBJ1-6, with a tentative D call TRBD1 (5 bases). The CDR3 spans 13 residues. With 6 bases removed from V and 4 bases from J, the gap between germline ends came to 7 bases. Germline assignment: CDR1 SEHNR and CDR2 FQNEAQ (reference sequence). CDR3 DNA sequence: TGTGCCAGCAGGACAGATTATAATTCACCCCTCCACTTT. It translates to CASRTDYNSPLHF.

This clonotype showed up just a few times. The chain recombines TRBV20-1 with TRBJ1-5; D possibly corresponds to TRBD1 (5 bases). Germline V gene data show CDR1 as DFQATT and CDR2 as SNEGSKA (reference sequence). The ends were cut back, 0 bases at V and 5 bases at J, with 17 bases in the middle. CDR3 length: 16 residues. CDR3 region: CSARERPAGQHQPQHF. The CDR3 bases are TGCAGTGCTAGAGAGAGGCCAGCTGGACAACATCAGCCCCAGCATTTT.

In its sample, this clonotype was seen a few times. For the CDR3, the DNA is TGTGCCATCGCACAGGGTTCCTTTATCTACGAGCAGTACTTC. This encodes CAIAQGSFIYEQYF. This chain joins TRBV27 and TRBJ2-7; possibly TRBD1 for D (6 bases). Germline V lookup: CDR1 MNHEY, CDR2 SMNVEV (reference sequence). V was trimmed by 10 bases and J by 3 bases, leaving 19 bases between them. The CDR3 consists of 14 residues.

This clonotype occurred a few times. The chain combines TRBV9 with TRBJ1-1, with TRBD1 as a possible D gene (6 bases). Trimming took 0 bases from V and 5 from J, leaving 20 bases between them. The V gene's germline CDR1 is SGDLS and CDR2 YYNGEE. The length of the CDR3 is 17 residues. The CDR3 reads CASSVGVQGLSRTEAFF. Here the CDR3 DNA reads TGTGCCAGCAGCGTAGGGGTGCAGGGGCTAAGTAGGACTGAAGCTTTCTTT.

The CDR3 reads CASSLYGGQVNYGYTF. DNA of the CDR3: TGTGCCAGCAGCTTGTATGGGGGACAGGTTAACTATGGCTACACCTTC. V gene TRBV5-6 combines with J gene TRBJ1-2; TRBD1 matches at 8 bases. The germline V gene encodes CDR1 SGHDT and CDR2 YYEEEE. The CDR3 runs to 16 residues. The J segment lost 1 base and the V segment lost 1 base, leaving 6 bases of the junction unmatched.

Of note for this clonotype: A read error is possible here, since a much larger clone lies one base away. This chain joins TRBV7-2 and TRBJ2-7; 8 bases agree with TRBD1. The CDR3 is 15 amino acids. The V gene's germline CDR1 is SGHTA and CDR2 FQGNSA. CDR3 amino acids: CVSSLTGTGYYEQYF. DNA of the CDR3: TGTGTCAGCAGCTTGACAGGGACAGGTTACTACGAGCAGTACTTC. The complete variable domain, with remaining parts taken from reference TRBV7-2 and TRBJ2-7, reads GAGVSQSPSNKVTEKGKDVELRCDPISGHTALYWYRQSLGQGLEFLIYFQGNSAPDKSGLPSDRFSAERTGGSVSTLTIQRTQQEDSAVYLCVSSLTGTGYYEQYFGPGTRLTVT.

This clonotype was counted at least ten times. The CDR3 protein is CASSVIAGGSGANVLTF. In DNA, the CDR3 is TGTGCCAGCAGCGTAATTGCGGGGGGCTCTGGGGCCAACGTCCTGACTTTC. This chain uses TRBV9 with TRBJ2-6, with 8 bases matching TRBD2. CDR3 length equals 17 residues. V shed 1 base, J shed 0 bases, and the junction held 3 bases outside the gene matches. The germline V gene encodes CDR1 SGDLS and CDR2 YYNGEE.

The sample holds many counts of this clonotype. V and J are TRBV21-1 and TRBJ1-2; the table's D call, TRBD1, has no DNA check behind it. TRBV21-1 is designated a pseudogene. CDR3 length: 16 residues. The CDR3 sequence is CASSKARQPDSYGYTF. CDR3 sequence (DNA): TGTGCCAGCAGCAAGGCCCGACAGCCAGATTCCTATGGCTACACCTTC.

The DNA of the CDR3 is TGTGCCAGCAGCCTTGGTATACAGGGGCCCCTCACAGATACGCAGTATTTT. Encoded protein: CASSLGIQGPLTDTQYF. The gene calls are TRBV4-2 and TRBJ2-3; TRBD1 matches 7 bases. The germline V gene has CDR1 LGHNA and CDR2 YNFKEQ. The CDR3 is 17 residues long. V shed 4 bases, J shed 2 bases, and the junction held 12 bases outside the gene matches.

The V and J genes are TRBV6-6 and TRBJ1-2; TRBD1 might be the D (6 bases). V was clipped by 7 bases and J by 1 base, with 16 bases between them. The CDR3 length is 15 residues. Germline V lookup: CDR1 MNHNY, CDR2 SVGAGI (reference sequence). This chain's CDR3 is CASTTQGWGNYGYTF. DNA of the CDR3: TGTGCCAGCACCACACAGGGCTGGGGTAACTATGGCTACACCTTC.

The V gene is TRBV30, the J gene TRBJ1-6; TRBD1 might be the D (5 bases). The CDR3 has 15 residues. Germline CDR1 GTSNPN, CDR2 SVGIG (reference sequence). V lost 0 bases and J 15 bases, leaving 21 bases between the germline ends. The CDR3 region has the DNA TGTGCCTGGAGTGTCTTCGGGGCAGGGAATTTATTCCTCCACTTT. Translating it yields CAWSVFGAGNLFLHF.

In its sample, this clonotype was seen a few times. This chain connects TRBV7-9 to TRBJ1-2, with 11 positions matching TRBD1. The CDR3 is 15 amino acids. The germline CDR1 and CDR2 sequences are SEHNR and FQNEAQ (reference sequence). With 5 bases clipped from V and 5 bases from J, the junction kept 7 bases outside the gene matches. The CDR3 loop reads CASSPGQGARYGYTF. The CDR3 bases are TGTGCCAGCAGCCCCGGACAGGGGGCGAGGTATGGCTACACCTTC. Combining the CDR3 with reference TRBV7-9 and TRBJ1-2 gives the whole variable domain DTGVSQNPRHKITKRGQNVTFRCDPISEHNRLYWYRQTLGQGPEFLTYFQNEAQLEKSRLLSDRFSAERPKGSFSTLEIQRTEQGDSAMYLCASSPGQGARYGYTFGSGTRLTVV.

The CDR3 region has the DNA TGTGCCAGCAGCTCCAGACAAGGGGTAAATTCACCCCTCCACTTT. Translating it yields CASSSRQGVNSPLHF. V and J are TRBV9 and TRBJ1-6; tentatively, D is TRBD1 (5 bases). The CDR3 has 15 residues. The germline V and J ends were trimmed by 4 bases and 7 bases, with 15 bases remaining between them. CDR1 and CDR2 (germline): SGDLS, YYNGEE. The variable domain in full, with the rest retrieved from reference TRBV9 and TRBJ1-6, is DSGVTQTPKHLITATGQRVTLRCSPRSGDLSVYWYQQSLDQGLQFLIQYYNGEERAKGNILERFSAQQFPDLHSELNLSSLELGDSALYFCASSSRQGVNSPLHFGNGTRLTVT.

The chain is built from TRBV5-1 and TRBJ1-1; the D gene is possibly TRBD1 (5 bases). Germline CDR1 and CDR2: SGHRS and YFSETQ. The length of the CDR3 is 13 residues. The ends were cut back, 4 bases at V and 0 bases at J, with 7 bases in the middle. The CDR3 loop reads CASSGTLNTEAFF. In DNA, the CDR3 is TGCGCCAGCAGCGGGACCCTGAACACTGAAGCTTTCTTT.

This clonotype was picked up many times. Here the CDR3 reads CASSSGQIGGYTF. In DNA, the CDR3 is TGCGCCAGCAGCTCGGGACAGATTGGCGGCTACACCTTC. The chain employs TRBV5-1 and TRBJ1-2, with 7 bases aligning to TRBD1. Germline V gene lookup returns CDR1 SGHRS and CDR2 YFSETQ. Trimming at V came to 3 bases and at J to 8 bases, leaving 7 bases not matched to a gene. CDR3 size: 13 residues.

This clonotype showed up many times. This chain uses TRBV13 with TRBJ1-4, with 12 bases aligning to TRBD1. V lost 2 bases to trimming and J lost 12 bases; unmatched junction nucleotides: 4. The CDR3 consists of 14 residues. Germline CDR1 is PRHDT and CDR2 is FYEKMQ (reference sequence). CDR3 loop: CASSLWGQGAELFF. In DNA, the CDR3 is TGTGCCAGCAGCTTATGGGGACAGGGGGCGGAACTGTTTTTT.

This clonotype was seen at least ten times. The rearrangement links TRBV11-2 to TRBJ2-1, with D maybe TRBD1 (5 bases). V shed 5 bases and J shed 3 bases, with 11 bases lying between them. This CDR3 region has 14 residues. CDR1 and CDR2 from the germline V gene are SGHAT and FQNNGV. The CDR3 DNA reads as TGTGCCAGCAGCACGCTACAGGTCTACAATGAGCAGTTCTTC. As protein: CASSTLQVYNEQFF.

The gene calls are TRBV6-2 or TRBV6-3 and TRBJ2-7; tentatively, D is TRBD2 (6 bases). The CDR3 length is 11 residues. Trimming left V 6 bases short and J 10 bases short, with 13 bases between. Germline loops: CDR1 MNHEY, CDR2 SVGEGT. The CDR3 nucleotides are TGTGCCAGCAGCCCGGCGGGAACACAGTACTTC. Its protein product is CASSPAGTQYF.

This clonotype was observed at least ten times. The chain is built from TRBV6-5 and TRBJ2-7; 11 bases map to TRBD1. This CDR3 spans 15 amino acids. With V trimmed by 2 bases and J by 3 bases, 3 bases remained unmatched. CDR1 is MNHEY and CDR2 is SVGAGI in the germline V gene. The CDR3 sequence: CASSYRTGGSYEQYF. The CDR3 nucleotides read TGTGCCAGCAGTTACAGGACAGGGGGCAGCTACGAGCAGTACTTC.

This clonotype was seen repeatedly, ten times or more. The chain joins TRBV5-1 to TRBJ1-1; perhaps TRBD1 as D (5 bases). Between the trimmed V and J ends, which lost 4 bases and 11 bases, there was a span of 15 bases. CDR1 is SGHRS, CDR2 YFSETQ, per germline. The CDR3 has 12 residues. CDR3 loop: CASSGGSKLAFF. DNA of the CDR3: TGCGCCAGCAGCGGGGGAAGCAAACTGGCTTTCTTT. Complete variable domain (other parts from reference TRBV5-1 and TRBJ1-1): KAGVTQTPRYLIKTRGQQVTLSCSPISGHRSVSWYQQTPGQGLQFLFEYFSETQRNKGNFPGRFSGRQFSNSRSEMNVSTLELGDSALYLCASSGGSKLAFFGQGTRLTVV.

The CDR3 loop reads CASSRTHGDTQYF. The CDR3 nucleotides read TGCGCCAGCAGCAGAACTCATGGAGATACGCAGTATTTT. V and J are TRBV5-1 and TRBJ2-3; D is unclear. The V and J ends lost 4 bases and 5 bases respectively, with 11 bases between them. The CDR3 runs to 13 residues. Looked up from germline, CDR1 is SGHRS and CDR2 is YFSETQ.

J is TRBJ2-7 and V is TRBV29-1, with 10 bases aligning to TRBD1. Unmatched junction bases numbered 7, after V lost 4 bases and J lost 4 bases. The CDR3 is made up of 14 amino acids. Looked up from germline, CDR1 is SQVTM and CDR2 is ANQGSEA. The CDR3 sequence: CSVAPSGQGYEQYF. CDR3 in DNA: TGCAGCGTTGCCCCCTCGGGACAGGGGTACGAGCAGTACTTC.

The rearrangement links TRBV29-1 to TRBJ1-5; 11 bases line up with TRBD1. V was pared by 4 bases and J by 4 bases, with 6 bases of the junction left unmatched. The CDR3 has 15 residues. Per germline, CDR1 SQVTM and CDR2 ANQGSEA. CDR3 DNA sequence: TGCAGCGTTGCATGGACAGGGGGCGCAAATCAGCCCCAGCATTTT. Amino acid sequence: CSVAWTGGANQPQHF.

This clonotype was recorded many times. CDR3 nucleotides: TGTGCCAGCAGCACCCGGGACAGGGGAGTCTACGAGCAGTACTTC. Residues: CASSTRDRGVYEQYF. The genes are TRBV6-5 and TRBJ2-7, with 10 bases lining up with TRBD1. The CDR3 is made up of 15 amino acids. V shed 6 bases, J shed 3 bases, and the junction held 8 bases outside the gene matches. CDR1 is MNHEY and CDR2 is SVGAGI in the germline V gene.

This clonotype has a count of ten or more. The chain has TRBV20-1 and TRBJ2-5; TRBD2 aligns across 11 bases. CDR1 and CDR2 (germline): DFQATT, SNEGSKA (reference sequence). Unmatched junction bases numbered 2, after V lost 0 bases and J lost 5 bases. The CDR3 extends over 14 amino acids. The CDR3 region has the DNA TGCAGTGCTAGAGATGCTAGCGGGGGGGAGACCCAGTACTTC. As protein: CSARDASGGETQYF.

This clonotype was counted at least ten times. This rearrangement joins TRBV5-1 to TRBJ1-1, with no clear D. CDR3 size: 14 residues. V lost 1 base and J lost 0, with 7 bases in between. Germline CDR1 and CDR2: SGHRS and YFSETQ. This CDR3 reads CASSLLLMNTEAFF. CDR3 sequence (DNA): TGCGCCAGCAGCTTGCTGCTTATGAACACTGAAGCTTTCTTT.

The chain joins TRBV18 to TRBJ2-5; no firm D call. V was clipped by 3 bases and J by 2 bases, with 10 bases between them. This CDR3 has 14 amino acids. The germline V gene has CDR1 KGHSH and CDR2 LQKENI. For the CDR3, the DNA is TGTGCCAGCTCACCGGGCCAGCCACAAGAGACCCAGTACTTC. Translation: CASSPGQPQETQYF.